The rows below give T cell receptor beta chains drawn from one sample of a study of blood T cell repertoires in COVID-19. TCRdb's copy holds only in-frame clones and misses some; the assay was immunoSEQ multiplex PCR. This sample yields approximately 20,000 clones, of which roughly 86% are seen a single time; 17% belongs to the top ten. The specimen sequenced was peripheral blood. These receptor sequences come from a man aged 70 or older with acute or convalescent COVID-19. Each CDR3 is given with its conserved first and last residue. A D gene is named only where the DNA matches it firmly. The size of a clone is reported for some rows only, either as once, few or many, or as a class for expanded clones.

CDR3: CASRHPGLQETQYF
DNA: TGTGCCAGCAGGCATCCAGGGCTCCAAGAGACCCAGTACTTC
J: TRBJ2-5
D: -
V: TRBV3-1/TRBV3-2
size: -

CDR3: CATLRQATSYEQYF
DNA: TGTGCCACCCTCAGACAGGCGACCTCCTACGAGCAGTACTTC
J: TRBJ2-7
D: -
V: TRBV13
size: -

CDR3: CASSLLVGTNYGYTF
DNA: TGTGCCAGCAGCCTCCTGGTCGGGACTAACTATGGCTACACCTTC
J: TRBJ1-2
D: -
V: TRBV9
size: -

CDR3: CASSMNWLAGQRGEQYF
DNA: TGTGCCAGTAGTATGAACTGGCTAGCGGGGCAGAGGGGCGAGCAGTACTTC
J: TRBJ2-7
D: TRBD2
V: TRBV19
size: -

CDR3: CASSIGLAGNEQFF
DNA: TGTGCCAGCAGCATCGGACTAGCGGGAAATGAGCAGTTCTTC
J: TRBJ2-1
D: TRBD2
V: TRBV9
size: -

CDR3: CASSPPSGSGETQYF
DNA: TGTGCCAGCAGCCCCCCTTCCGGGAGTGGGGAGACCCAGTACTTC
J: TRBJ2-5
D: -
V: TRBV3-1/TRBV3-2
size: -

CDR3: CASSRGTGNSPLHF
DNA: TGCGCCAGCAGCCGTGGGACAGGGAATTCACCCCTCCACTTT
J: TRBJ1-6
D: TRBD1
V: TRBV4-3
size: -

CDR3: CASSPTPETTNEKLFF
DNA: TGTGCCAGCTCACCCACCCCGGAGACAACTAATGAAAAACTGTTTTTT
J: TRBJ1-4
D: -
V: TRBV18
size: -

CDR3: CASSINRANTGELFF
DNA: TGTGCCAGTAGTATTAACAGGGCGAACACCGGGGAGCTGTTTTTT
J: TRBJ2-2
D: -
V: TRBV19
size: -

CDR3: CASSLQGASGNTIYF
DNA: TGTGCCAGCAGCCTACAGGGGGCTTCTGGAAACACCATATATTTT
J: TRBJ1-3
D: TRBD1
V: TRBV2
size: few

CDR3: CASSAPAGSKLSGANVLTF
DNA: TGTGCCAGCAGCGCGCCCGCGGGAAGTAAGCTTTCTGGGGCCAACGTCCTGACTTTC
J: TRBJ2-6
D: -
V: TRBV7-9
size: -